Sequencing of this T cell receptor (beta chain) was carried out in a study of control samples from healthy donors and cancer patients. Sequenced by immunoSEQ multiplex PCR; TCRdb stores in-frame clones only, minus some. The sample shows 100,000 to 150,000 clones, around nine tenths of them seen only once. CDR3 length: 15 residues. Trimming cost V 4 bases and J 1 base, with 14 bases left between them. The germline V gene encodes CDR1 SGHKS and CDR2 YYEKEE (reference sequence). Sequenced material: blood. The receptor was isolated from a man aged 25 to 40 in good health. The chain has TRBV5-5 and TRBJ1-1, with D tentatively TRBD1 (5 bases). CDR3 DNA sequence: TGTGCCAGCAGCCGACGTCCAGGGCGGAACACTGAAGCTTTCTTT. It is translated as CASSRRPGRNTEAFF.